Below, one T cell receptor beta chain is given with its context. No antigen is known for it. V dropped 7 bases and J dropped 5; count of bases not matched to a gene: 6. Per the germline V gene, CDR1 is MNHNY and CDR2 is SVGAGI (reference sequence). CDR3 length: 13 residues. This specimen belongs to a study of CD8 T cells in ankylosing spondylitis. Study observations and caveats: Researchers report that disease-linked clones proved CD8+ and relatively rare in peripheral blood.

Each CDR3 protein gets one entry after TCRdb re-called the 5' RACE reads with MiXCR. In the table there are just over 350,000 distinct CDR3 sequences, roughly 20% of which are singletons. J is TRBJ2-7 and V is TRBV6-6; 9 nucleotides line up with TRBD2. The specimen sequenced was blood, either unsorted or a sorted T cell fraction (not recorded which). The TCR sequence derives from a male donor with ankylosing spondylitis or in good health (not recorded which). CDR3 residues: CASTAGGLDEQYF. The CDR3 DNA is TGTGCCAGCACTGCGGGGGGGCTGGACGAGCAGTACTTC.